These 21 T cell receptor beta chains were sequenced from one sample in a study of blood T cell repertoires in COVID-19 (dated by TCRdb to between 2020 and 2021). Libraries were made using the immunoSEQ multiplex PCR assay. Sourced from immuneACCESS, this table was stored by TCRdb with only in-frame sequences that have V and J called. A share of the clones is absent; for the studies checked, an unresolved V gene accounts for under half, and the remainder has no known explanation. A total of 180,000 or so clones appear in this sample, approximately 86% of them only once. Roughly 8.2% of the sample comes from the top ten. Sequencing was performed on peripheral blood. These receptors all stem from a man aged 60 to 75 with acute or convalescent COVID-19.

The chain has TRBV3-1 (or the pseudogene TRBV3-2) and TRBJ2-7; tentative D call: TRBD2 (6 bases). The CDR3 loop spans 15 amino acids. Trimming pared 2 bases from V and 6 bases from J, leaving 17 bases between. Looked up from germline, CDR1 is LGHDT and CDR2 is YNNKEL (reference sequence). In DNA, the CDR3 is TGTGCCAGCAGCCAATTGATGGCGCCGCGGGGCGAGCAGTACTTC. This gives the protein CASSQLMAPRGEQYF.

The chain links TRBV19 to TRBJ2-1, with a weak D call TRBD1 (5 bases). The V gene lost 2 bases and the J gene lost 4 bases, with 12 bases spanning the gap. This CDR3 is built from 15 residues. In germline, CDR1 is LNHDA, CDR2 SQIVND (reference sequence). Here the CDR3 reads CASSITKGLYNEQFF. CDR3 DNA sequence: TGTGCCAGTAGTATAACTAAGGGGCTTTACAATGAGCAGTTCTTC.

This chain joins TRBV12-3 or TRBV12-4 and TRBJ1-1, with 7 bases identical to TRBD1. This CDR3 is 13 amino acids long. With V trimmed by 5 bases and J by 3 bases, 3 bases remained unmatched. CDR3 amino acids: CASSRGQYTEAFF. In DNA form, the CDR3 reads TGTGCCAGCAGTAGGGGACAGTACACTGAAGCTTTCTTT.

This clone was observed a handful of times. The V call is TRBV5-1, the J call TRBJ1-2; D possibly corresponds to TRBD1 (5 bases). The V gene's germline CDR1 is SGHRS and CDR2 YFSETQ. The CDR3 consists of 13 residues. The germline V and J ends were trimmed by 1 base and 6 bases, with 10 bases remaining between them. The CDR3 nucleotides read TGCGCCAGCAGCTTGCAGGGAAGGGATGGCTACACCTTC. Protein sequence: CASSLQGRDGYTF.

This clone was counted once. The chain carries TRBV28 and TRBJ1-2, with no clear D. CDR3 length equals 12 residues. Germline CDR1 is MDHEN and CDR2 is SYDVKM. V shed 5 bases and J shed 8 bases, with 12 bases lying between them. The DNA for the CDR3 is TGTGCCAGCAGTGCGGGTGTGTCCGGCTACACCTTC. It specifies CASSAGVSGYTF.

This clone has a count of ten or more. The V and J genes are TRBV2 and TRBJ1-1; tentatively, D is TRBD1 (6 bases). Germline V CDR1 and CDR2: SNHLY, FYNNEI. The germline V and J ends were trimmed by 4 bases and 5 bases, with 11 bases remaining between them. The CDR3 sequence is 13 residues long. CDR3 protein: CASSVGGGTEAFF. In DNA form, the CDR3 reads TGTGCCAGCAGTGTAGGGGGAGGGACTGAAGCTTTCTTT.

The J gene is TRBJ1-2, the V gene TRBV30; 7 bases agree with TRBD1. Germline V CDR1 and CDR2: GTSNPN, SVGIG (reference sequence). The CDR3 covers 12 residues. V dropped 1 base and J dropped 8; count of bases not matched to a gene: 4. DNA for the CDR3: TGTGCCTGGAGTGACCCAGGGGGAGGCTACACCTTC. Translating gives CAWSDPGGGYTF.

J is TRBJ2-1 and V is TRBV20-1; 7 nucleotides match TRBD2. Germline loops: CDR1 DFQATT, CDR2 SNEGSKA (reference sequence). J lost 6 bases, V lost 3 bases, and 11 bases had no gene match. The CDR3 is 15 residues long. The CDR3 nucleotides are TGCAGTGCTAGTTTATATCGGGAGGCCGGCAATGAGCAGTTCTTC. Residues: CSASLYREAGNEQFF.

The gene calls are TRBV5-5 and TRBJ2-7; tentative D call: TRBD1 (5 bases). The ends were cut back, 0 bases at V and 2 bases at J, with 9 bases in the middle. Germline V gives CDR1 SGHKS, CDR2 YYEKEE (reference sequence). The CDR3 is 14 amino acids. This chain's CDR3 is CASSLVGRAYEQYF. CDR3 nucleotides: TGTGCCAGCAGCTTGGTCGGCAGGGCCTACGAGCAGTACTTC.

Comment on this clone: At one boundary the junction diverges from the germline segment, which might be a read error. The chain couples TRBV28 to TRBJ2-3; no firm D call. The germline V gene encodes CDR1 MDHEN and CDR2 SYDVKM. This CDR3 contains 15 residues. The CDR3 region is CASRFGYAIAYAQYF. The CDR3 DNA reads TGTGCCAGCCGTTTCGGGTACGCTATAGCTTATGCGCAGTATTTT. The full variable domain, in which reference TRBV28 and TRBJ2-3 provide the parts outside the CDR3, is DVKVTQSSRYLVKRTGEKVFLECVQDMDHENMFWYRQDPGLGLRLIYFSYDVKMKEKGDIPEGYSVSREKKERFSLILESASTNQTSMYLCASRFGYAIAYAQYFGPGTRLTVL.

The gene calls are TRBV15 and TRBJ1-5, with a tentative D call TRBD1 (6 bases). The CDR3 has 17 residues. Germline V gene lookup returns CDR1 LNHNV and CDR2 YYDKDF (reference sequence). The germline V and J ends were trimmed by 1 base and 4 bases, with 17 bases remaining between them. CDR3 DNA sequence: TGTGCCACCAGCAGAGGCCGGGACACCCAAAGGAATCAGCCCCAGCATTTT. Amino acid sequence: CATSRGRDTQRNQPQHF. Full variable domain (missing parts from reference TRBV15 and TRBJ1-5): DAMVIQNPRYQVTQFGKPVTLSCSQTLNHNVMYWYQQKSSQAPKLLFHYYDKDFNNEADTPDNFQSRRPNTSFCFLDIRSPGLGDTAMYLCATSRGRDTQRNQPQHFGDGTRLSIL.

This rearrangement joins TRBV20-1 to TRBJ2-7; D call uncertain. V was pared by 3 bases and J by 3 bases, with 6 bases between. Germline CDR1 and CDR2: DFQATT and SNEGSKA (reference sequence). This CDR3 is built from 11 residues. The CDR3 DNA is TGCAGTGCTAGCGAGAACTACGAGCAGTACTTC. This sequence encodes CSASENYEQYF.

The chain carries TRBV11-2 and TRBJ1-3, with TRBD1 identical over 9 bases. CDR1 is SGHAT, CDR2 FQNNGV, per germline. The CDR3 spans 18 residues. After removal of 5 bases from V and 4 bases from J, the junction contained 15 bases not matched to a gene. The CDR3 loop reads CASSISRPGQGLGNTIYF. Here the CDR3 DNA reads TGTGCCAGCAGCATCTCTAGGCCGGGACAGGGCCTCGGAAACACCATATATTTT.

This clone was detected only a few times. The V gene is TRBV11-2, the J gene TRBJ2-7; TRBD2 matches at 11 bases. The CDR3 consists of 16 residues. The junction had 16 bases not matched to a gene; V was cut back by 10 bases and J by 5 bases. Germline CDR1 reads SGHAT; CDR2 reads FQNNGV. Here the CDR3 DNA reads TGTGCCACCAAGGTCTTAGCGGGAGGGCCTGTTGACGAGCAGTACTTC. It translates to CATKVLAGGPVDEQYF.

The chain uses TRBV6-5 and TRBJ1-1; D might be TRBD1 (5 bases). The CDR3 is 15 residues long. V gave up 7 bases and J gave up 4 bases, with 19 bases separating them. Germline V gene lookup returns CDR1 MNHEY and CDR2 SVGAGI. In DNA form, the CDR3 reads TGTGCCAGCACCCCTACCTCCGGGGGTCGCACTGAAGCTTTCTTT. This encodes CASTPTSGGRTEAFF.

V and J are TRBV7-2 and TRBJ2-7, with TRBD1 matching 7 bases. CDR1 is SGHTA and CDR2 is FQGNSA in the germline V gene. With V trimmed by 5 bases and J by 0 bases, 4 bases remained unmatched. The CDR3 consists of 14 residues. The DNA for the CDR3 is TGTGCCAGCAGCCCTGACAGGGTCTCCTACGAGCAGTACTTC. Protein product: CASSPDRVSYEQYF. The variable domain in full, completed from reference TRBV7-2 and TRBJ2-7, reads GAGVSQSPSNKVTEKGKDVELRCDPISGHTALYWYRQSLGQGLEFLIYFQGNSAPDKSGLPSDRFSAERTGGSVSTLTIQRTQQEDSAVYLCASSPDRVSYEQYFGPGTRLTVT.

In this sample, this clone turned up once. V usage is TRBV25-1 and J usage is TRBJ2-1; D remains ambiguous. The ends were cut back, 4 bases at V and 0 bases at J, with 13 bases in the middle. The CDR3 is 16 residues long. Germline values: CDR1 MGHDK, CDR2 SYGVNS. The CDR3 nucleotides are TGTGCCAGCAGTGGTGGCTCCTTAAGCTCCTACAATGAGCAGTTCTTC. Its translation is CASSGGSLSSYNEQFF.

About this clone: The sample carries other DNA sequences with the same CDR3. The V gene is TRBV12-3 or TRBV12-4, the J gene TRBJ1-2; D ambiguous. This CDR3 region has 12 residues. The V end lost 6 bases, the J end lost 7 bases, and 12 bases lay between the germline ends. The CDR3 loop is CASSLGTGGYTF. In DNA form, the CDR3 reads TGTGCCAGCAGCCTAGGCACGGGTGGCTACACCTTC.

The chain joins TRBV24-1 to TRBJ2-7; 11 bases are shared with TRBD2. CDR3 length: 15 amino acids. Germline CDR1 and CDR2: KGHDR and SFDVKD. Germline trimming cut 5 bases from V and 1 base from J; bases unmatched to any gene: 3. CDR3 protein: CATSAGLADSYEQYF. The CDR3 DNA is TGTGCCACCAGTGCGGGACTAGCGGATTCCTACGAGCAGTACTTC.

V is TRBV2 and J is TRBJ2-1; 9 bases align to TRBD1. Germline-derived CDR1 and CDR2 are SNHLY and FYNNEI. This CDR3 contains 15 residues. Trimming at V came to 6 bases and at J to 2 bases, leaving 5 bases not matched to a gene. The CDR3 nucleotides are TGTGCCAGCAGAGGGGACAGGGCGACCTACAATGAGCAGTTCTTC. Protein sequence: CASRGDRATYNEQFF.

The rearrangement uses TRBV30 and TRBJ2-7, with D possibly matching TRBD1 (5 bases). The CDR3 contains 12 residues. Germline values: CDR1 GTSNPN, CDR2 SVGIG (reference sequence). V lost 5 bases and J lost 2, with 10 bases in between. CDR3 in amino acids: CAWGDSPYEQYF. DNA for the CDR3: TGTGCCTGGGGCGACAGCCCCTACGAGCAGTACTTC.